This is a list of T cell receptor beta chains from one sample in a study of shared clonotypes between healthy human individuals. TCRdb's copy holds only in-frame clones and misses some; the assay was immunoSEQ multiplex PCR. This sample has over 95,000 clones, with around 68% found just once. Source material: memory CD8+ T cells sorted from blood. Receptor source: a woman aged 25 to 45 in good health. Each CDR3 is given with its conserved first and last residue. The order of the fields is J gene, D gene, V gene, clone size, CDR3 DNA, CDR3 protein. The D gene is left open where the match is weak. The size field is filled for only some rows; it gives once, few, many or a size class.

TRBJ2-5,TRBD2,TRBV28,NA,TGTGCCAGCAGCCCTACCCGTAAAGCGGGAGGCCCGGTTCCCCAGTACTTC,CASSPTRKAGGPVPQYF
TRBJ2-7,NA,TRBV10-1,once,TGCGCCAGCAGTGAAGGCAGGACCTACGAGCAGTACTTC,CASSEGRTYEQYF
TRBJ2-6,NA,TRBV18,NA,TGTGCCAGCTCACCACCACGGAGCTCTGGGGCCAACGTCCTGACTTTC,CASSPPRSSGANVLTF
TRBJ2-7,TRBD2,TRBV2,once,TGTGCCAGCAGTGAAGTGTCGACACCCCTAGCGGCAAGGTCCTACGAGCAGTACTTC,CASSEVSTPLAARSYEQYF
TRBJ1-5,NA,TRBV19,NA,TGTGCCAGTAGTAACTCTCCGAAGACAGGCCTCGGGCAGCCCCAGCATTTT,CASSNSPKTGLGQPQHF
TRBJ1-1,NA,TRBV6-1,few,TGTGCCAGCAGAAAGGACAGAATGGAGACTGAAGCTTTCTTT,CASRKDRMETEAFF
TRBJ2-3,NA,TRBV7-9,NA,TGTGCCATCAACGGGGCAGTGGCTACAGATACGCAGTATTTT,CAINGAVATDTQYF
TRBJ2-2,NA,TRBV28,NA,TGTGCCAGCACCAATGAGGTGAACACCGGGGAGCTGTTTTTT,CASTNEVNTGELFF
TRBJ2-5,TRBD2,TRBV4-1,NA,TGCGCCAGCAGACAAAGCGGGACTTTAGAAGAGACCCAGTACTTC,CASRQSGTLEETQYF
TRBJ2-7,TRBD2,TRBV27,NA,TGTGCCAGCAGTTTATTAGCGGGAGTGGGAGAGCAGTACTTC,CASSLLAGVGEQYF
TRBJ2-5,TRBD2,TRBV4-2,many,TGTGCCAGCAGCCAAGATTCAGCGGGAGTCTCTCAAGAGACCCAGTACTTC,CASSQDSAGVSQETQYF
TRBJ2-3,NA,TRBV28,NA,TGTGCCAGCATTGGGTGCGGTGGGGCCTGTCGTGATACGCAGTATTTT,CASIGCGGACRDTQYF
TRBJ1-1,NA,TRBV10-2,NA,TGCGCCAGCAGTTGGAACACTGAAGCTTTCTTT,CASSWNTEAFF
TRBJ2-7,TRBD1,TRBV11-3,NA,TGTGCCAGCAGGAAGGACAGGGGGCCGCAGGACGAGCAGTACTTC,CASRKDRGPQDEQYF
TRBJ1-1,NA,TRBV18,NA,TGTGCCAGCTCACCAAGGCAGGGGTGGAACACTGAAGCTTTCTTT,CASSPRQGWNTEAFF
TRBJ2-2,NA,TRBV10-1,NA,TGCGCCAGCAGTGAAAGGTCCGGACGTCCTTCGAACACCGGGGAGCTGTTTTTT,CASSERSGRPSNTGELFF
TRBJ2-6,TRBD1,TRBV19,NA,TGTGCCAGTAACGGATGGACAGGGGAATCTGGGGCCAACGTCCTGACTTTC,CASNGWTGESGANVLTF
TRBJ2-3,TRBD2,TRBV10-1,NA,TGCGCCAGCAGTGAGTCCCGTCTGCGACTAGCGGGAGGTACAGATACGCAGTATTTT,CASSESRLRLAGGTDTQYF
TRBJ2-7,NA,TRBV11-1,NA,TGTGCCAGCACCGAGTCCGGGGCCTACGAGCAGTACTTC,CASTESGAYEQYF
TRBJ2-1,TRBD2,TRBV10-3,NA,TGTGCCATCAGTGCGTCAGGGCAGGGCGGGAGGGACAATGAGCAGTTCTTC,CAISASGQGGRDNEQFF
TRBJ1-2,NA,TRBV6-1,NA,TGTGCCAGCAGACAGCTTAGACCCAACTATGGCTACACCTTC,CASRQLRPNYGYTF
TRBJ2-2,TRBD1,TRBV6-5,NA,TGTGCCAGCAGTTACCCCAGGGGGTGGCATACCGGGGAGCTGTTTTTT,CASSYPRGWHTGELFF
TRBJ2-5,NA,TRBV7-2,NA,TGTGCCAGCAGCTTAGCCCAAGAGACCCAGTACTTC,CASSLAQETQYF
TRBJ2-6,TRBD1,TRBV6-4,few,TGTGCCAGCAGTGAGGACAGGGGTGGGGCCAACGTCCTGACTTTC,CASSEDRGGANVLTF
TRBJ2-1,NA,TRBV7-9,NA,TGTGCCAGCAGCAACGCCAGCTCCTACAATGAGCAGTTCTTC,CASSNASSYNEQFF
TRBJ2-6,NA,TRBV29-1,NA,TGCAGCGTGGCAGCTTCTGGGGCCAACGTCCTGACTTTC,CSVAASGANVLTF
TRBJ2-1,TRBD1,TRBV19,NA,TGTGCCAGTAGTACGGGACAGGGGGAGCAGTTCTTC,CASSTGQGEQFF
TRBJ2-3,TRBD2,TRBV6-4,NA,TGTGCCAGCAGTGACGGGAGCGGGAGAGATACGCAGTATTTT,CASSDGSGRDTQYF
TRBJ2-5,TRBD2,TRBV28,NA,TGTGCCAGCAGTTCGGGACTAGCGGGAGCTTCGGGGCAAGAGACCCAGTACTTC,CASSSGLAGASGQETQYF
TRBJ2-5,NA,TRBV6-1,NA,TGTGCCAGCAGTGAAGCCAGGACTGGAAAAGAGACCCAGTACTTC,CASSEARTGKETQYF
TRBJ1-2,TRBD1,TRBV19,NA,TGTGCCAGTACCCGGGACAGGTACGGCGGCTACACCTTC,CASTRDRYGGYTF
TRBJ2-2,NA,TRBV28,once,TGTGCCAGCAGCCCTACCGTTGGGGGCGCCACCGGGGAGCTGTTTTTT,CASSPTVGGATGELFF
TRBJ1-1,NA,TRBV30,NA,TGTGCCTGGAGTGCAGGGATGAACACTGAAGCTTTCTTT,CAWSAGMNTEAFF
TRBJ2-1,TRBD2,TRBV19,NA,TGTGCCAGTAGTATAGGGACTAGCGGATACAATGAGCAGTTCTTC,CASSIGTSGYNEQFF
TRBJ2-7,NA,TRBV5-1,once,TGCGCCAGCAGCTTGGCAGGGGCCTTCTACGAGCAGTACTTC,CASSLAGAFYEQYF
TRBJ1-2,NA,TRBV27,NA,TGTGCCAGCAGTTCGGGAGGATCATCCGCTAACTATGGCTACACCTTC,CASSSGGSSANYGYTF
TRBJ1-1,NA,TRBV29-1,NA,TGCAGCGTTGGTCCAAGGAACGGGGCTGAAGCTTTCTTT,CSVGPRNGAEAFF
TRBJ2-3,TRBD2,TRBV15,NA,TGTGCCACCAGCAGAGTGGCGAGTAGCGGGAGGGCCGGAGATACGCAGTATTTT,CATSRVASSGRAGDTQYF
TRBJ1-2,TRBD1,TRBV6-4,NA,TGTGCCAGCAGCCGACAGGGAGGGTCGGATGGCTACACCTTC,CASSRQGGSDGYTF
TRBJ1-1,NA,TRBV11-1,NA,TGTGCCAGCAATCCCCAGGGTGAGACTGAAGCTTTCTTT,CASNPQGETEAFF
TRBJ2-7,NA,TRBV25-1,NA,TGTGCCAGCAGTGGGACAGTTACCTACGAGCAGTACTTC,CASSGTVTYEQYF
TRBJ2-7,TRBD2,TRBV10-3,NA,TGTGCCATCCGCGGGGCCGGGCGGGAGCCCTACGAGCAGTACTTC,CAIRGAGREPYEQYF
TRBJ2-1,NA,TRBV11-2,NA,TGTGCCAGCAGCTTATTGAGGAAAGGGGCTTTGGATGAGCAGTTCTTC,CASSLLRKGALDEQFF
TRBJ2-7,NA,TRBV2,NA,TGTGCCAGCAGTGTGGAGCGGTTAGCGCGGCAGTACTTC,CASSVERLARQYF
TRBJ2-2,TRBD2,TRBV6-1,NA,TGTGCCGCGCGACTAGCGGAGAAGGGGGAGCTGTTTTTT,CAARLAEKGELFF
TRBJ2-7,NA,TRBV2,once,TGTGCCAGCAGTGAAGCGGGTGCCACAGAATCCTACGAGCAGTACTTC,CASSEAGATESYEQYF